Below, one TCR beta chain is given with its context. Its antigen remains unidentified. TCRdb recomputed calls from the RT-PCR reads with MiXCR, one row per CDR3 protein. Of roughly 570,000 distinct CDR3 sequences in the sample, 10% to 15% were seen once. The sample is drawn from a study of response to subunit inactivated influenza vaccine. Study outcomes and limitations: Authors suggested that a seasonal influenza vaccination recruits few new T cells each time.

This CDR3 region has 14 residues. Germline V gene sequence: CDR1 DFQATT, CDR2 SNEGSKA (reference sequence). Germline trimming cut 6 bases from V and 6 bases from J; bases unmatched to any gene: 9. The sequenced sample was PBMCs from blood, obtained roughly 6 weeks after vaccination. V usage is TRBV20-1 and J usage is TRBJ2-1, with 9 bases fitting TRBD1. This TCR was sampled from a man between 50 and 59 years old who received an inactivated influenza vaccine. CDR3 region: CSAATGTGSNEQFF. Written as DNA, the CDR3 is TGCAGTGCAGCCACCGGGACAGGGAGCAATGAGCAGTTCTTC.